This TCR beta chain was retrieved from a study of cytomegalovirus exposure and HLA in healthy donors. Study context: Among over 350 genotyped donors, about 83% fell in the Caucasian-associated ancestry cluster.

This CDR3 spans 14 amino acids. CDR1 is SGHDN, CDR2 FVKESK, per germline. Concerning this clone itself: What it binds is not known. At one end the junction does not follow the germline gene, possibly because of a read error.

PCR primers comprised 60 Vbeta and 13 Jbeta primers. TCRdb's table, derived via immunoSEQ multiplex PCR, lists solely in-frame clones and lacks some. The data hold 110,000 or so clones, with 70% to 85% observed a single time. Study-level points and caveats: Analysis was performed later, and it showed HLA-associated TCR beta chains to be more clonally expanded than equally common others. Per a prior analysis, the majority of TCR beta V segments were productive roughly 90% or roughly 30% of the time. When analyzed later, a missense DCLRE1C variant was found to be linked to TCR beta V- and J-gene trimming.

The rearrangement links TRBV14 to TRBJ2-1, with 7 bases fitting TRBD1. The source material was PBMCs. This TCR was sampled from a man between 45 and 60 years old in good health and CMV-seropositive. CDR3 DNA sequence: TGTGCCAGCAGCAAAGACAGGGTGGTTAATGAGCAGTTCTTC. Translating it yields CASSKDRVVNEQFF.